This entry is about one TCR beta chain. The antigen remains unidentified. Isolated RNA was reverse transcribed in full, so expressed TCRB transcripts were sequenced. The repertoire was sequenced with immunoSEQ multiplex PCR; TCRdb's copy has only in-frame clones and lacks some. Of approximately 300,000 clones in the sample, roughly 11% were seen once. The germline CDR1 and CDR2 sequences are GTSNPN and SVGIG (reference sequence). V was pared by 4 bases and J by 2 bases, with 11 bases between. The CDR3 consists of 14 residues. These data belong to a study of beta chain features in type 1 diabetes. Findings of the study overall: VDJ junctions from patients with type 1 diabetes contained fewer insertions and more deletions.

Sequenced: naive CD4+ T cells from blood. The sequence came from a woman in her thirties in good health. V and J are TRBV30 and TRBJ2-2, with a possible D match to TRBD1 (6 bases). The CDR3: CAWMRDTNTGELFF. The CDR3 nucleotides read TGTGCCTGGATGAGGGACACAAACACCGGGGAGCTGTTTTTT. Supplemented by reference TRBV30 and TRBJ2-2, the full variable domain reads SQTIHQWPATLVQPVGSPLSLECTVEGTSNPNLYWYRQAAGRGLQLLFYSVGIGQISSEVPQNLSASRPQDRQFILSSKKLLLSDSGFYLCAWMRDTNTGELFFGEGSRLTVL.